This T cell receptor beta chain was obtained from a study of T-cell memory formation after mild COVID-19. Findings of the study overall: Researchers found some responding clones in pre-infection memory, a sign that cross-reactive memory joined.

V lost 8 bases and J lost 2, with 16 bases in between. The CDR3 loop spans 14 amino acids. Germline CDR1 and CDR2: SEHNR and FQNEAQ (reference sequence). As regards this clonotype: The antigen remains undetermined.

Each CDR3 protein gets one entry after TCRdb re-called the 5' RACE reads with MiXCR. The sample contains about 360,000 distinct CDR3 sequences, roughly 14% of which appear only once. The rearrangement links TRBV7-9 to TRBJ2-7; possibly TRBD1 for D (6 bases). The sequencing input was PBMCs or a T cell subset sorted from them (not recorded which). This TCR derives from a man aged 18 to 35 who had mild COVID-19 (a few samples of this study predate the infection). Cell type and time point are not known. This CDR3 is CASRGGQPPYEQYF. The CDR3, as DNA: TGTGCCAGCCGGGGTGGACAGCCACCCTACGAGCAGTACTTC.